The 8 T cell receptor beta chains listed next were all sequenced from one sample in a study of blood T cell repertoires in COVID-19. Using immunoSEQ multiplex PCR, the repertoire was profiled, and TCRdb retains in-frame clones only, with some absent. Here the sample spans around 51,000 clones, about 82% being singletons. Sequenced: peripheral blood. The receptors originated from an older man with active COVID-19.

The chain is built from TRBV30 and TRBJ1-3; D may be TRBD1 (6 bases). Germline CDR1 GTSNPN, CDR2 SVGIG (reference sequence). CDR3 length equals 17 residues. Deletions cut 3 bases from V and 4 bases from J, with 22 bases between. CDR3 sequence (DNA): TGTGCCTGGAGCCGGAATTATAGGGACACTGGGGGAAACACCATATATTTT. Its translation: CAWSRNYRDTGGNTIYF.

The rearrangement links TRBV7-6 to TRBJ1-1, with 10 nucleotides matching TRBD1. Trimming took 4 bases from V and 4 from J; bases not matched to a gene: 12. Germline CDR1 SGHVS, CDR2 FNYEAQ. The CDR3 extends over 17 amino acids. This CDR3 reads CASSSGTGTGVRTEAFF. CDR3 coding DNA: TGTGCCAGCAGCTCTGGGACCGGGACAGGGGTTCGCACTGAAGCTTTCTTT.

The chain uses TRBV6-5 and TRBJ2-1; 7 bases agree with TRBD2. Trimming at V came to 2 bases and at J to 8 bases, leaving 9 bases not matched to a gene. Germline CDR1 and CDR2: MNHEY and SVGAGI. The CDR3 has 15 amino acids. Written as DNA, the CDR3 is TGTGCCAGCAGTTACGATTCTAGCGGAGGGGATGAGCAGTTCTTC. It codes for CASSYDSSGGDEQFF.

The chain employs TRBV7-9 and TRBJ2-1, with 7 bases matching TRBD2. V trimming: 5 bases; J trimming: 4 bases; junction bases outside the gene matches: 8. Germline V gene lookup returns CDR1 SEHNR and CDR2 FQNEAQ (reference sequence). CDR3 length: 15 residues. The CDR3 DNA follows: TGTGCCAGCAGCCTCGGGGGGAGGGCTTACAATGAGCAGTTCTTC. This gives the protein CASSLGGRAYNEQFF.

The J gene is TRBJ2-2, the V gene TRBV19, with 13 bases matching TRBD2. Trimming took 7 bases from V and 5 from J; bases not matched to a gene: 22. This CDR3 comprises 21 residues. Germline V gene data show CDR1 as LNHDA and CDR2 as SQIVND (reference sequence). The CDR3 spells CASTPGTSGNWGFEETGELFF. The CDR3 DNA follows: TGTGCCAGTACGCCCGGGACTAGCGGGAACTGGGGCTTTGAGGAAACCGGGGAGCTGTTTTTT.

The chain links TRBV7-2 to TRBJ1-1; a possible D gene is TRBD1 (6 bases). In germline, CDR1 is SGHTA, CDR2 FQGNSA. The CDR3 spans 13 residues. Trimming pared 5 bases from V and 2 bases from J, leaving 9 bases between. This CDR3 is CASSRDTNTEAFF. In nucleotides, the CDR3 is TGTGCCAGCAGCCGGGACACCAACACTGAAGCTTTCTTT.

The chain has TRBV6-5 and TRBJ2-1; TRBD2 aligns across 8 bases. This CDR3 is 15 amino acids long. J lost 8 bases, V lost 2 bases, and 8 bases had no gene match. The V gene's germline CDR1 is MNHEY and CDR2 SVGAGI. CDR3 loop: CASSYKLAGPYEQFF. CDR3 sequence (DNA): TGTGCCAGCAGTTACAAGCTAGCGGGTCCGTATGAGCAGTTCTTC.

The V and J genes are TRBV27 and TRBJ2-1; tentative D call: TRBD2 (6 bases). V lost 7 bases, J lost 2 bases, and 15 bases lay in between. The germline V gene has CDR1 MNHEY and CDR2 SMNVEV (reference sequence). The CDR3 runs 15 residues. The DNA of the CDR3 is TGTGCCAGCATGGAAGGAGGGTTTCCCTACAATGAGCAGTTCTTC. This gives the protein CASMEGGFPYNEQFF.